Shown below are 6 T cell receptor beta chains from a single sample sequenced in a study of blood T cell repertoires in COVID-19. Sequenced by immunoSEQ multiplex PCR; TCRdb stores in-frame clones only, minus some. The sample includes 150,000 to 200,000 clones, 80% to 90% of them seen just once. The sample comprised peripheral blood. These receptor sequences come from a man aged 50 to 60 with active or convalescent COVID-19.

The rearrangement uses TRBV10-3 and TRBJ2-5, with D perhaps matching TRBD1 (6 bases). V lost 3 bases and J lost 5, with 16 bases in between. Germline assignment: CDR1 ENHRY and CDR2 SYGVKD. The CDR3 spans 15 residues. CDR3 nucleotide sequence: TGTGCCATCAGTGATAGAACAGGGATGAAGGAGACCCAGTACTTC. Its translation is CAISDRTGMKETQYF.

This clone has a handful of counts. The rearrangement joins TRBV6-6 to TRBJ2-1, with 7 bases that match TRBD1. The trim removed 4 bases at V and 10 bases at J, leaving 7 bases unmatched. Germline loops: CDR1 MNHNY, CDR2 SVGAGI (reference sequence). CDR3 length: 13 residues. The CDR3 reads CASSSYRGAEQFF. In DNA form, the CDR3 reads TGTGCCAGCAGTTCATACAGGGGTGCCGAGCAGTTCTTC.

The chain couples TRBV27 to TRBJ1-1; 10 nucleotides match TRBD1. Germline lookup yields CDR1 MNHEY and CDR2 SMNVEV (reference sequence). The junction had 5 bases not matched to a gene; V was cut back by 6 bases and J by 1 base. The CDR3 has 15 amino acids. CDR3: CASSPGTGANTEAFF. CDR3 DNA sequence: TGTGCCAGCAGCCCCGGGACAGGGGCGAACACTGAAGCTTTCTTT.

This chain links TRBV28 with TRBJ1-6; 7 bases are a match to TRBD1. Germline V CDR1 and CDR2: MDHEN, SYDVKM. The length of the CDR3 is 14 residues. Losses at the gene ends were 5 bases for V and 8 bases for J; bases not matched to a gene: 6. The CDR3 DNA reads TGTGCCAGCAGTGAGACAGGGAGGTATTCACCCCTCCACTTT. It encodes CASSETGRYSPLHF. Filled out from reference TRBV28 and TRBJ1-6, the complete variable domain reads DVKVTQSSRYLVKRTGEKVFLECVQDMDHENMFWYRQDPGLGLRLIYFSYDVKMKEKGDIPEGYSVSREKKERFSLILESASTNQTSMYLCASSETGRYSPLHFGNGTRLTVT.

The CDR3 loop reads CASSLRGIYEKLFF. The CDR3 DNA sequence: TGTGCCAGCAGCTTACGGGGGATTTATGAAAAACTGTTTTTT. The V and J genes are TRBV11-2 and TRBJ1-4, with a possible D match to TRBD1 (5 bases). Germline-derived CDR1 and CDR2 are SGHAT and FQNNGV. V dropped 2 bases and J dropped 6 bases, with 10 bases sitting between them. The CDR3 has 14 residues.

This clone appeared a single time. The CDR3 loop reads CASRTGVENTGELFF. Here the CDR3 DNA reads TGTGCCAGTAGGACAGGGGTAGAGAACACCGGGGAGCTGTTTTTT. The chain recombines TRBV19 with TRBJ2-2; 8 bases agree with TRBD1. Germline-derived CDR1 and CDR2 are LNHDA and SQIVND (reference sequence). Germline trimming cut 6 bases from V and 1 base from J; bases unmatched to any gene: 4. This CDR3 contains 15 residues.